This T cell receptor (beta chain) was found in a study of T cell repertoires in cytomegalovirus infection. Study details: Through public TCR beta signatures, both CMV infection and matching HLA type were indicated.

Germline CDR1 reads SNHLY; CDR2 reads FYNNEI. This CDR3 is built from 12 residues. V shed 4 bases, J shed 5 bases, and the junction held 1 base outside the gene matches. This clonotype came up a few times. MiXCR, applied by TCRdb to the reads, yields one record per CDR3 protein. Altogether 300,000 to 450,000 distinct CDR3 sequences are present, roughly 20% being singletons, with the ten largest covering around 9.3%. The chain couples TRBV2 to TRBJ1-1, with TRBD1 identical over 7 bases. Sample: PBMCs. This receptor was obtained from a human donor in good health (CMV status not recorded). Some clones in this sample may be carry-over from other donors' samples. The CDR3 sequence: CASSGRGTEAFF. The CDR3 DNA sequence: TGTGCCAGCAGTGGCAGGGGGACTGAAGCTTTCTTT.